This TCR beta chain was retrieved from a study of T-cell memory formation after mild COVID-19. Using its own MiXCR run on the 5' RACE reads, TCRdb lists one record per CDR3 protein. The top ten hold 22% of the sample, which has approximately 260,000 distinct CDR3 sequences, roughly 16% seen once. Findings and caveats of the study: In pre-infection memory, a portion of responding clones appeared, which suggested that cross-reactive memory joined. Clones shrinking from day 15 to 85 showed even CD4/CD8 mixes; later expanders tilted CD4+.

V was pared by 8 bases and J by 4 bases, with 13 bases between. The CDR3 is 13 residues long. Comment on this clonotype: Its antigen is as yet unknown.

The sample consisted of PBMCs or a T cell subset sorted from them (not recorded which). This rearrangement joins TRBV12-3 or TRBV12-4 to TRBJ2-3; D ambiguous. The clonotype originates from a man between 18 and 29 years old who had mild COVID-19 (a few samples of this study predate the infection). Cell type and time point are not known. DNA for the CDR3: TGTGCCAGCTCCCCCCTTGGGGCAGATACGCAGTATTTT. Translating gives CASSPLGADTQYF.